The source of this TCR beta chain is a study of cytomegalovirus exposure and HLA in healthy donors. Whole-study results and caveats: TCR beta sequences numbering over 15,000 were associated with HLA alleles at 0.05 false discovery rate in a later analysis.

This CDR3 region has 15 residues. Trimming removed 0 bases from V and 3 bases from J, with 11 bases in between. The V gene's germline CDR1 is LGHNA and CDR2 YSLEER. PCR amplification relied on 60 Vbeta primers (plus 13 Jbeta primers). Repertoires were generated with immunoSEQ multiplex PCR, while TCRdb's copy carries only in-frame clones and drops some. The table has approximately 210,000 clones, over 60% seen once. Among the donors, all were healthy bone marrow donors. Likely unrecorded immune exposures existed in these nominally healthy donors. With regard to this clone: The target antigen is unknown.

The chain joins TRBV4-3 to TRBJ2-5, with a weak D call TRBD1 (5 bases). This receptor was obtained from a woman aged 40 to 50 in good health and CMV-seronegative. The sample was PBMCs. The CDR3 DNA reads as TGCGCCAGCAGCCAAGACCCCCTAGGGGAAGAGACCCAGTACTTC. Translation: CASSQDPLGEETQYF.